This note documents a single T cell receptor beta chain sequence. This specimen belongs to a study of blood T cell repertoires in COVID-19. The wider study: T cells, B-cell-depleted T cells, or PBMCs supplied cDNA or gDNA.

TCRdb's table, derived via immunoSEQ multiplex PCR, lists solely in-frame clones and lacks some. Of around 64,000 clones listed, 86% are singletons. The V end lost 5 bases, the J end lost 1 base, and 12 bases lay between the germline ends. CDR1 is LGHNA, CDR2 YNFKEQ, per germline. The CDR3 has 15 residues. The receptor's source is a man aged 30 to 45 with acute or convalescent COVID-19. The rearrangement uses TRBV4-2 and TRBJ1-5; the D is unclear. Source material: peripheral blood. In DNA form, the CDR3 reads TGTGCCAGCAGCATATCTAGGTGGAGCAATCAGCCCCAGCATTTT. Protein: CASSISRWSNQPQHF.